This entry is about one T cell receptor beta chain. The sample is drawn from a study of T cells of healthy individuals. The CDR3 contains 17 residues. Germline-derived CDR1 and CDR2 are SEHNR and FQNEAQ (reference sequence). The V gene end was trimmed by 1 base and the J gene end by 1 base; junction bases not matched to a gene: 6. TCRdb analysed the 5' RACE reads with MiXCR anew, one entry per CDR3 protein. This table has 85,000 to 100,000 distinct CDR3 sequences, 17% appearing once. This clonotype originated in a human donor in good health. The chain joins TRBV7-9 to TRBJ2-2; 7 bases are shared with TRBD2. CDR3 loop: CASSLGGLAENTGELFF. CDR3 DNA sequence: TGTGCCAGCAGCTTAGGAGGGCTAGCGGAGAACACCGGGGAGCTGTTTTTT. The entire variable domain, with the rest obtained from reference TRBV7-9 and TRBJ2-2, is as follows: DTGVSQNPRHKITKRGQNVTFRCDPISEHNRLYWYRQTLGQGPEFLTYFQNEAQLEKSRLLSDRFSAERPKGSFSTLEIQRTEQGDSAMYLCASSLGGLAENTGELFFGEGSRLTVL.